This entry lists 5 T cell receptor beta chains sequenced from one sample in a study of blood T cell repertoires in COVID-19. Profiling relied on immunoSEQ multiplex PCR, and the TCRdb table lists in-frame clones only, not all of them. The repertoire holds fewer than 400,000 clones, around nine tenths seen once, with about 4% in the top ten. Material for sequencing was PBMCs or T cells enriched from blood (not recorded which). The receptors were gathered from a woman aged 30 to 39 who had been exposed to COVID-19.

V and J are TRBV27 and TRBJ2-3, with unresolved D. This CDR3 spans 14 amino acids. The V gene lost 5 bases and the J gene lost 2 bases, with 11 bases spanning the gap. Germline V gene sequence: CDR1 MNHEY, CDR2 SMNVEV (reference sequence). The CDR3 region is CASSDRVATDTQYF. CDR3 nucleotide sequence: TGTGCCAGCAGTGACCGGGTCGCCACAGATACGCAGTATTTT.

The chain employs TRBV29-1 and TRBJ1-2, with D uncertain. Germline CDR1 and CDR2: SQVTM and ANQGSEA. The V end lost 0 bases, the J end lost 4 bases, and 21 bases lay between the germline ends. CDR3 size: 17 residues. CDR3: CSVEDPGSPYGGYGYTF. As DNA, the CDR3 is TGCAGCGTTGAAGATCCGGGTTCCCCCTACGGTGGCTATGGCTACACCTTC.

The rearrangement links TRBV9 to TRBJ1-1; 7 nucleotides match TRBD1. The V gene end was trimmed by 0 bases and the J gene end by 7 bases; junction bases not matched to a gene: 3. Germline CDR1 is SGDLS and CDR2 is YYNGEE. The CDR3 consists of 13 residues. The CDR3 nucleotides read TGTGCCAGCAGCGTAGCAGGGGGGAATGAAGCTTTCTTT. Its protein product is CASSVAGGNEAFF. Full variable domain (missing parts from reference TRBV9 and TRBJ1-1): DSGVTQTPKHLITATGQRVTLRCSPRSGDLSVYWYQQSLDQGLQFLIQYYNGEERAKGNILERFSAQQFPDLHSELNLSSLELGDSALYFCASSVAGGNEAFFGQGTRLTVV.

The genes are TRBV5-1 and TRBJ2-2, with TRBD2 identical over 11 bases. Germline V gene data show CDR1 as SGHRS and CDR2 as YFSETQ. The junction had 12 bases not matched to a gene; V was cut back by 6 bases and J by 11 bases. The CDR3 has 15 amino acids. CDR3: CASTMTSGVPQELFF. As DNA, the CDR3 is TGCGCCAGCACCATGACTAGCGGGGTTCCTCAAGAGCTGTTTTTT.

The CDR3 sequence: CASGGAPNSPLHF. CDR3 nucleotides: TGTGCCAGCGGGGGGGCACCCAATTCACCCCTCCACTTT. The rearrangement uses TRBV11-2 and TRBJ1-6; D may be TRBD1 (6 bases). CDR1 SGHAT and CDR2 FQNNGV come from the germline V gene. The CDR3 totals 13 residues. Trimming took 8 bases from V and 7 from J, leaving 12 bases between them.